These 4 T cell receptor beta chains share one sample of origin, sequenced in a study of shared clonotypes between healthy human individuals. Profiled with immunoSEQ multiplex PCR; TCRdb holds only in-frame clones, not every one. The top ten hold less than 0.55% of the sample, which has over 1.5 million clones, nearly 99% seen once. The material sequenced was naive CD4+ T cells sorted from blood. The sample's subset: CD45RA+ positively selected. Every receptor here comes from a man aged 25 to 40 in good health.

This chain joins TRBV5-1 and TRBJ2-7; either TRBD1 or TRBD2 may supply D (5 bases each). From germline, CDR1 is SGHRS and CDR2 YFSETQ. CDR3 length: 14 residues. Trimming cost V 7 bases and J 1 base, with 15 bases left between them. In DNA, the CDR3 is TGCGCCAGCGCGCCGGGGCTTAGGTCCTACGAGCAGTACTTC. This gives the protein CASAPGLRSYEQYF.

A remark on this clone: The sample holds other DNA sequences that translate to the same CDR3. The chain recombines TRBV7-2 with TRBJ2-7; D is uncertain. The CDR3 has 11 amino acids. The germline gives CDR1 SGHTA, CDR2 FQGNSA. The V gene lost 5 bases and the J gene lost 3 bases, with 5 bases spanning the gap. The CDR3 sequence is CASSPSYEQYF. CDR3 nucleotide sequence: TGTGCCAGCAGCCCTAGCTACGAGCAGTACTTC.

The chain joins TRBV2 to TRBJ1-2; D possibly corresponds to TRBD1 (6 bases). Germline loops: CDR1 SNHLY, CDR2 FYNNEI. V was clipped by 6 bases and J by 4 bases, with 15 bases between them. The CDR3 totals 14 residues. In DNA form, the CDR3 reads TGTGCCAGCAGCGAGTGGGGGGCTGTCTATGGCTACACCTTC. Amino acids: CASSEWGAVYGYTF.

CDR3 nucleotide sequence: TGTGCCAGCAGTGAAAGCGGGGCAGGGGCACAGCCCCAGCATTTT. As protein: CASSESGAGAQPQHF. The chain combines TRBV6-1 with TRBJ1-5; TRBD1 might be the D (6 bases). This CDR3 is built from 15 residues. Germline CDR1 and CDR2: MNHNS and SASEGT. V lost 2 bases and J 7 bases, leaving 15 bases between the germline ends.